This T cell receptor (beta chain) comes out of a study of shared clonotypes between healthy human individuals. Splitting the CD4+ cells yielded a CD45RA+ naive subset and a CD45RA-negative memory subset. Study-level results: In having few donors, the study represented limited genetic and exposure-history diversity. Clonotypes which were not shared had lower generation probabilities than clonotypes that all four donors shared.

The length of the CDR3 is 16 residues. Germline CDR1 reads SGHNT; CDR2 reads YYREEE (reference sequence). V trimming: 4 bases; J trimming: 1 base; junction bases outside the gene matches: 5. Sequencing was performed with immunoSEQ multiplex PCR; in TCRdb, only in-frame clones are kept and a portion is missing. The sample lists a few million clones, just over 90% occurring once. Concerning this clone: Antigen: not known.

This clonotype was obtained from a man between 18 and 35 years old in good health. Some clones in this sample may be carry-over from other donors' samples. Source material: naive CD4+ T cells from PBMCs. Sample subset: CD45RA+ positively selected. V gene TRBV5-4 combines with J gene TRBJ1-2, with 12 bases identical to TRBD1. DNA of the CDR3: TGTGCCAGCAGCCCGGGACAGGGGGCCGTTAACTATGGCTACACCTTC. It is translated as CASSPGQGAVNYGYTF. Filled out from reference TRBV5-4 and TRBJ1-2, the complete variable domain reads ETGVTQSPTHLIKTRGQQVTLRCSSQSGHNTVSWYQQALGQGPQFIFQYYREEENGRGNFPPRFSGLQFPNYSSELNVNALELDDSALYLCASSPGQGAVNYGYTFGSGTRLTVV.